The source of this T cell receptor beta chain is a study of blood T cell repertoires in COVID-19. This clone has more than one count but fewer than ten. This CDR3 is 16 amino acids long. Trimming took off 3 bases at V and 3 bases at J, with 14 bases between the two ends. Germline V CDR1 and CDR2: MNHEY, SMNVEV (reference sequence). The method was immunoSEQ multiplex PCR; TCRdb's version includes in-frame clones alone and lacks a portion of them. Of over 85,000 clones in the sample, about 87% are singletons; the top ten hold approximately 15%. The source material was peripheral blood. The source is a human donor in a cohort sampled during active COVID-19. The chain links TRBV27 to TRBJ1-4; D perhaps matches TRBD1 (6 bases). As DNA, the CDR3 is TGTGCCAGCAGTTTCAATCGGGACACGTCTAATGAAAAACTGTTTTTT. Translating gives CASSFNRDTSNEKLFF.